This TCR beta chain was captured in a study of Ad26.COV2.S vaccination and SARS-CoV-2 variants. Study-wide context: Ad26.COV2.S given intramuscularly, once or twice 56 days apart. Findings and limits, study-wide: Vaccinated and placebo-treated recipients had similar non-spike TCR breadth.

Measured with immunoSEQ multiplex PCR; TCRdb has only the in-frame clones, and not every one. The sample includes 440,000 or so clones, 90% of them seen just once. The CDR3 sequence is 13 residues long. Trimming shortened V by 6 bases and J by 0 bases, and 9 bases separated the two germline ends. CDR1 and CDR2 from the germline V gene are LNHDA and SQIVND (reference sequence). Treatment described: about 20 received Ad26.COV2.S at low or high dose, single or two shots; about 5 received placebo; per-sample allocation not given. Specimens were obtained on day 63 following the first vaccine or placebo injection. In Boston, an adult donor aged 18-55 years took part. The shot given was an Ad26 vector that makes Wuhan-strain SARS-CoV-2 spike. Points on this clone: What it binds is unknown.

The TCR comes from a person aged 18 to 59 who received the Ad26.COV2.S COVID-19 vaccine or a placebo. The chain joins TRBV19 to TRBJ2-7; possibly TRBD1 for D (5 bases). The sequences come from peripheral blood, collected in a trial of Ad26.COV2.S vaccine versus placebo. CDR3 DNA sequence: TGTGCCAGTAGCAGGGTCATCTCCTACGAGCAGTACTTC. It yields the protein CASSRVISYEQYF.